The subject of this entry is one T cell receptor (beta chain). This sample is drawn from a study of blood T cell repertoires in COVID-19. Looking at the study overall: There were acute and convalescent COVID-19 samples, and they came from the United States, Italy and Spain. T cells, B-cell-depleted T cells, or PBMCs supplied cDNA or gDNA.

Methods used by the authors: The authors estimated nucleated cell counts from reference gene primer amplification. Libraries were prepared by immunoSEQ multiplex PCR; TCRdb keeps only in-frame clonotypes and omits some of them. The V and J calls and clone size come from that table; D and trimming were worked out from the DNA. The sample has 150,000 to 200,000 clones, around 79% seen once. Germline V gene lookup returns CDR1 SGHRS and CDR2 YFSETQ. V lost 8 bases and J 0 bases, leaving 18 bases between the germline ends. The CDR3 has 15 amino acids. The genes are TRBV5-1 and TRBJ2-7; a weak D match, TRBD2 (5 bases). The source material was peripheral blood. The clonotype originates from a man aged 55 to 70 with active or convalescent COVID-19. In DNA, the CDR3 is TGCGCCAGTAACCCATCGGGGTCTCACTCCTACGAGCAGTACTTC. This translates into CASNPSGSHSYEQYF.